This T cell receptor beta chain was recovered during a study of T cell repertoires in aging, cancer and after chemotherapy. Turning to the study itself: Over several months to years, re-sampled healthy donor repertoires clearly shared clones. The whole study produced a dataset of millions of TCR reads. Regarding the study as a whole: In each cancer cohort, median generation probability increased across chemotherapy, suggesting thymic output rebounded. Immunological memory after chemotherapy cannot be judged from the repertoire data.

CDR3 length: 15 amino acids. The V gene's germline CDR1 is LNHDA and CDR2 SQIVND (reference sequence). J was trimmed by 3 bases and V by 3 bases; bases with no gene match: 4. With respect to this clonotype: Its antigen is as yet unknown.

TRB rearrangements spanning V, D and J were amplified using mixed TRB-A/B primers. MiXCR, applied by TCRdb to the multiplex PCR reads, yields one record per CDR3 protein. Of around 7,900 distinct CDR3 sequences in the sample, 40% were seen once. Amplification of TCR beta used genomic DNA extracted from peripheral blood. Sequencing was performed on blood. The V and J genes are TRBV19 and TRBJ2-7; 11 bases are a match to TRBD1. This sequence was found in a human donor in good health. The DNA of the CDR3 is TGTGCCAGTAGTATCCTGGGGACAGGGGGCTACGAGCAGTACTTC. It translates to CASSILGTGGYEQYF.